This T cell receptor beta chain is from a study of OX40 agonist ivuxolimab in advanced cancers. Study details: Ivuxolimab, which patients received intravenously every 2 weeks, was dosed at 0.01 to 10 mg/kg. The dose-escalation cohort was about 86% male, with a mean age of 60 years, ranging about 23 to 90. Study results and limitations: Average numbers of expanded clones were greater in CD8+ T cells than in CD4+.

On this clone: Its matching antigen is unknown.

Measured with immunoSEQ multiplex PCR; TCRdb has only the in-frame clones, and not every one. Found here are about 62,000 clones, roughly 85% of them singletons; the top ten hold around 3.8%. Trimming removed 3 bases at V and 5 bases at J, with 8 bases between. Germline-derived CDR1 and CDR2 are SEHNR and FQNEAQ (reference sequence). The CDR3 runs 13 residues. The receptor was isolated from an adult with an advanced solid tumor such as melanoma, head and neck, liver or kidney cancer. The chain recombines TRBV7-9 with TRBJ1-5; D remains unclear. The sample here was CD4+ or CD8+ T cells sorted from blood, taken in a trial of the OX40 agonist ivuxolimab. The CDR3: CASSFIQDQPQHF. For the CDR3, the DNA is TGTGCCAGCAGCTTTATTCAGGATCAGCCCCAGCATTTT.